This TCR beta chain was identified in a study of T-cell memory formation after mild COVID-19. The TCR alpha and TCR beta cDNA libraries, bearing sample barcodes and UMIs, were generated by 5'RACE using constant-segment primers. TCRdb called the 5' RACE reads again in MiXCR, with one record for every CDR3 protein. The repertoire holds 450,000 or so distinct CDR3 sequences, with around 25% as singletons. The study's findings and limits: CM and EM subsets held most contracting CD4+ clones; EMRA held CD8+ ones.

V trimming: 6 bases; J trimming: 4 bases; junction bases outside the gene matches: 6. This CDR3 is built from 14 residues. Germline V gene sequence: CDR1 SNHLY, CDR2 FYNNEI. This clonotype was counted only a few times. Its antigen is not known. The source material was PBMCs or a T cell subset sorted from them (not recorded which). The chain couples TRBV2 to TRBJ1-2; 9 nucleotides align to TRBD1. This clonotype originated in an adult woman who had mild COVID-19 (a few samples of this study predate the infection). Cell type and time point are not known. The CDR3, as DNA: TGTGCCAGCAGGGACGGACAGGGGATCTATGGCTACACCTTC. Amino acid sequence: CASRDGQGIYGYTF.